This paragraph reports one T cell receptor (beta chain). Its antigen is as yet unknown. This sample is part of a study of OX40 agonist ivuxolimab in advanced cancers. Across the study: Three patients had partial responses: one hepatocellular carcinoma, two cutaneous melanoma.

Profiling relied on immunoSEQ multiplex PCR, and the TCRdb table lists in-frame clones only, not all of them. The sample shows tens of thousands of clones, approximately 89% of them seen only once. With autoimmune disease history or systemic immunosuppression, patients were excluded. Findings and limits, study-wide: Expanded peripheral T-cell antigen specificity went undetermined.

V was clipped by 6 bases and J by 5 bases, with 11 bases between them. From germline, CDR1 is MNHEY and CDR2 SMNVEV (reference sequence). The CDR3 is 14 residues long. The sequence was obtained from an adult with an advanced solid tumor such as melanoma, head and neck, liver or kidney cancer. The material was CD4+ or CD8+ T cells sorted from blood, obtained in a trial of the OX40 agonist ivuxolimab. The rearrangement links TRBV27 to TRBJ1-6; D ambiguous. CDR3 sequence: CASSPGWDNSPLHF. CDR3 in DNA: TGTGCCAGCAGCCCGGGGTGGGATAATTCACCCCTCCACTTT.